This entry lists 26 T cell receptor beta chains sequenced from one sample in a study of cytomegalovirus exposure and HLA in healthy donors. The repertoire was sequenced with immunoSEQ multiplex PCR; TCRdb's copy has only in-frame clones and lacks some. The table records hundreds of thousands of clones, 70% to 90% of them present only once. The sequenced sample was PBMCs. These receptors came from a woman younger than 30 in good health and CMV-seronegative.

The chain uses TRBV6-5 and TRBJ1-1; 9 bases align to TRBD1. Per the germline V gene, CDR1 is MNHEY and CDR2 is SVGAGI. This CDR3 comprises 12 residues. With 2 bases clipped from V and 11 bases from J, the junction kept 3 bases outside the gene matches. Written as DNA, the CDR3 is TGTGCCAGCAGTTACGGACAGGGGTGGGCTTTCTTT. It codes for CASSYGQGWAFF.

Here the CDR3 reads CASSFEGQPYSYEQYF. CDR3 coding DNA: TGTGCCAGCAGTTTCGAAGGACAGCCATATTCCTACGAGCAGTACTTC. The chain has TRBV28 and TRBJ2-7; D perhaps matches TRBD1 (6 bases). This CDR3 has 16 amino acids. V lost 3 bases and J 1 base, leaving 16 bases between the germline ends. Germline-derived CDR1 and CDR2 are MDHEN and SYDVKM. The whole variable domain, filled in from reference TRBV28 and TRBJ2-7, reads DVKVTQSSRYLVKRTGEKVFLECVQDMDHENMFWYRQDPGLGLRLIYFSYDVKMKEKGDIPEGYSVSREKKERFSLILESASTNQTSMYLCASSFEGQPYSYEQYFGPGTRLTVT.

This clone was seen a single time. The chain recombines TRBV6-5 with TRBJ1-1; D is undetermined. The CDR3 spans 15 residues. Trimming stripped 6 bases from V and 0 bases from J, with 14 bases between. CDR1 and CDR2 from the germline V gene are MNHEY and SVGAGI. Here the CDR3 reads CASSRAGLLNTEAFF. CDR3 DNA sequence: TGTGCCAGCAGCCGCGCCGGGTTATTGAACACTGAAGCTTTCTTT.

The V and J genes are TRBV9 and TRBJ2-1, with TRBD2 matching 11 bases. CDR3 length equals 17 residues. Germline V gives CDR1 SGDLS, CDR2 YYNGEE. Trimming took 1 base from V and 2 from J; bases not matched to a gene: 5. The chain's CDR3 is CASSVSTSGSPYNEQFF. Written as DNA, the CDR3 is TGTGCCAGCAGCGTAAGTACTAGCGGGAGTCCCTACAATGAGCAGTTCTTC.

This chain joins TRBV7-2 and TRBJ2-7; possible D gene TRBD2, 6 bases. This CDR3 contains 15 residues. Trimming cost V 3 bases and J 3 bases, with 15 bases left between them. CDR1 SGHTA and CDR2 FQGNSA come from the germline V gene. Written as DNA, the CDR3 is TGTGCCAGCAGCTTCAGGAGGAAGGACTACTACGAGCAGTACTTC. It specifies CASSFRRKDYYEQYF. Together with reference TRBV7-2 and TRBJ2-7, the CDR3 gives the full variable domain: GAGVSQSPSNKVTEKGKDVELRCDPISGHTALYWYRQSLGQGLEFLIYFQGNSAPDKSGLPSDRFSAERTGGSVSTLTIQRTQQEDSAVYLCASSFRRKDYYEQYFGPGTRLTVT.

The chain uses TRBV10-3 and TRBJ2-3; tentative D call: TRBD1 (5 bases). Trimming removed 3 bases from V and 5 bases from J, with 12 bases in between. Per germline, CDR1 ENHRY and CDR2 SYGVKD. The CDR3 runs 14 residues. DNA for the CDR3: TGTGCCATCAGTGATGAAGGGGATCGAGATACGCAGTATTTT. Residues: CAISDEGDRDTQYF.

The chain recombines TRBV5-1 with TRBJ2-7; 8 bases are shared with TRBD1. Trimming took 0 bases from V and 5 from J; bases not matched to a gene: 10. Germline assignment: CDR1 SGHRS and CDR2 YFSETQ. The CDR3 covers 16 residues. The CDR3 coding sequence is TGCGCCAGCAGCTTGGGCCCCGGGACAGGTAGGCACGAGCAGTACTTC. It translates to CASSLGPGTGRHEQYF.

V is TRBV6-1 and J is TRBJ2-5, with TRBD2 identical over 9 bases. V was pared by 6 bases and J by 7 bases, with 6 bases of the junction left unmatched. The CDR3 spans 13 residues. CDR1 is MNHNS and CDR2 is SASEGT in the germline V gene. DNA for the CDR3: TGTGCCAGCAGGACTAGCGGCCGAGGGACCCAGTACTTC. This codes for CASRTSGRGTQYF.

The chain recombines TRBV28 with TRBJ2-7; a possible D gene is TRBD1 (5 bases). Trimming left V 6 bases short and J 2 bases short, with 20 bases between. The CDR3 sequence is 16 residues long. Germline V gene sequence: CDR1 MDHEN, CDR2 SYDVKM. CDR3 DNA: TGTGCCAGCAGACTAACAGGTGGGGCGGTGACCTACGAGCAGTACTTC. It codes for CASRLTGGAVTYEQYF.

This chain uses TRBV28 with TRBJ1-4; a weak D match, TRBD1 (6 bases). Deletions cut 6 bases from V and 6 bases from J, with 11 bases between. This CDR3 is 13 amino acids long. Germline loops: CDR1 MDHEN, CDR2 SYDVKM. The CDR3 region has the DNA TGTGCCAGCAGGATGACAGGCTATGAAAAACTGTTTTTT. Translated, it gives CASRMTGYEKLFF.

V is TRBV6-1 and J is TRBJ1-2; D uncertain. Trimming stripped 5 bases from V and 6 bases from J, with 13 bases between. The CDR3 is 13 amino acids. Germline-derived CDR1 and CDR2 are MNHNS and SASEGT. The CDR3 coding sequence is TGTGCCAGCAGTCGCCGCGGAGAAGATGGCTACACCTTC. Amino acids: CASSRRGEDGYTF.

The CDR3 sequence: CASSRTGHQETQYF. The CDR3 DNA follows: TGCGCCAGCAGCAGAACAGGGCACCAAGAGACCCAGTACTTC. The chain recombines TRBV5-1 with TRBJ2-5, with D possibly being TRBD1 (6 bases). From germline, CDR1 is SGHRS and CDR2 YFSETQ. Trimming left V 4 bases short and J 0 bases short, with 10 bases between. The CDR3 totals 14 residues.

This rearrangement joins TRBV6-6 to TRBJ2-3; D possibly corresponds to TRBD1 (6 bases). The CDR3 is 16 amino acids. Trimming cost V 6 bases and J 5 bases, with 21 bases left between them. Looked up from germline, CDR1 is MNHNY and CDR2 is SVGAGI (reference sequence). The CDR3 loop reads CASRKRGSQGKDTQYF. In DNA, the CDR3 is TGTGCCAGCAGAAAAAGGGGGTCGCAGGGGAAAGATACGCAGTATTTT.

The rearrangement uses TRBV15 and TRBJ1-2; 8 bases agree with TRBD1. Germline V gene data show CDR1 as LNHNV and CDR2 as YYDKDF (reference sequence). Trimming at V came to 5 bases and at J to 3 bases, leaving 8 bases not matched to a gene. The CDR3 length is 15 residues. The CDR3 bases are TGTGCCACCAGCGGCGACAGGGGAGGTGACTATGGCTACACCTTC. Translating it yields CATSGDRGGDYGYTF.

This chain uses TRBV9 with TRBJ1-3; 7 nucleotides match TRBD1. The CDR3 is 15 residues long. With 0 bases clipped from V and 4 bases from J, the junction kept 4 bases outside the gene matches. Germline V CDR1 and CDR2: SGDLS, YYNGEE. CDR3 loop: CASSVAPDRGNTIYF. The DNA of the CDR3 is TGTGCCAGCAGCGTAGCCCCGGACAGGGGAAACACCATATATTTT.

This clone was detected a few times. CDR3 region: CASRLGTGHNSPLHF. The CDR3 DNA sequence: TGCGCCAGCAGACTAGGGACAGGGCATAATTCACCCCTCCACTTT. The gene calls are TRBV5-1 and TRBJ1-6; TRBD1 matches 9 bases. The germline CDR1 and CDR2 sequences are SGHRS and YFSETQ. The ends lost 5 bases at V and 5 bases at J; junction bases unmatched: 5. The CDR3 sequence is 15 residues long.

This clone was picked up one time. The gene calls are TRBV7-6 and TRBJ2-7; 13 positions match TRBD2. Germline V gene lookup returns CDR1 SGHVS and CDR2 FNYEAQ. Trimming at V came to 1 base and at J to 1 base, leaving 4 bases not matched to a gene. The CDR3 has 17 amino acids. The CDR3: CASSLGLAGGGSYEQYF. The CDR3 DNA follows: TGTGCCAGCAGCTTAGGACTAGCGGGAGGTGGGTCCTACGAGCAGTACTTC.

The V call is TRBV2, the J call TRBJ2-3; TRBD1 is a possible D gene (6 bases). The CDR3 spans 13 residues. With 8 bases removed from V and 5 bases from J, the gap between germline ends came to 14 bases. Germline values: CDR1 SNHLY, CDR2 FYNNEI. CDR3 DNA: TGTGCCAGCTCGCCCCTCAGGGGAGATACGCAGTATTTT. This sequence encodes CASSPLRGDTQYF. The variable domain in full, with the rest retrieved from reference TRBV2 and TRBJ2-3, is EPEVTQTPSHQVTQMGQEVILRCVPISNHLYFYWYRQILGQKVEFLVSFYNNEISEKSEIFDDQFSVERPDGSNFTLKIRSTKLEDSAMYFCASSPLRGDTQYFGPGTRLTVL.

This clone was seen just once. The chain uses TRBV28 and TRBJ1-1, with 12 bases that match TRBD1. Germline CDR1 and CDR2: MDHEN and SYDVKM. This CDR3 contains 15 residues. V trimming: 5 bases; J trimming: 5 bases; junction bases outside the gene matches: 6. The CDR3: CASSPLGQGATEAFF. DNA of the CDR3: TGTGCCAGCAGTCCCCTGGGACAGGGGGCGACTGAAGCTTTCTTT.

The chain carries TRBV27 and TRBJ2-1; the match to TRBD2 covers 7 bases. J gave up 4 bases and V 6 bases, and 9 bases lay outside the gene matches. Per germline, CDR1 MNHEY and CDR2 SMNVEV (reference sequence). This CDR3 region has 15 residues. The CDR3 sequence: CASSQTAGAYNEQFF. The CDR3 region has the DNA TGTGCCAGCAGCCAGACGGCGGGAGCTTACAATGAGCAGTTCTTC.

J is TRBJ2-5 and V is TRBV9, with D unclear. CDR1 and CDR2 (germline): SGDLS, YYNGEE. Trimming took 0 bases from V and 4 from J, leaving 13 bases between them. The CDR3 extends over 15 amino acids. The CDR3 DNA is TGTGCCAGCAGCGTAGGCAGGAAATATACAGAGACCCAGTACTTC. Translating gives CASSVGRKYTETQYF.

CDR3 sequence (DNA): TGCGCCAGCAGCTTGACAGGGGCAGACTATGGCTACACCTTC. Protein: CASSLTGADYGYTF. The rearrangement uses TRBV5-1 and TRBJ1-2, with 7 bases that match TRBD1. Germline V lookup: CDR1 SGHRS, CDR2 YFSETQ. V lost 1 base and J lost 3; bases outside the gene matches: 3. CDR3 length: 14 residues.

This clone was seen once. The chain links TRBV7-9 to TRBJ1-6, with a tentative D call TRBD1 (5 bases). The germline CDR1 and CDR2 sequences are SEHNR and FQNEAQ (reference sequence). The CDR3 is 14 amino acids. V dropped 1 base and J dropped 7 bases, with 8 bases sitting between them. CDR3: CASSLGQTNSPLHF. For the CDR3, the DNA is TGTGCCAGCAGCTTAGGACAGACGAATTCACCCCTCCACTTT.

The rearrangement joins TRBV4-1 to TRBJ1-2, with D possibly being TRBD1 (6 bases). V was trimmed by 2 bases and J by 7 bases, leaving 14 bases between them. CDR1 and CDR2 (germline): MGHRA, YSYEKL. The CDR3 is 14 amino acids. CDR3 protein: CASSQLTGLSGYTF. DNA of the CDR3: TGCGCCAGCAGCCAACTGACAGGCCTATCTGGCTACACCTTC.

This chain connects TRBV2 to TRBJ1-3; D unresolved. The CDR3 covers 16 residues. The V and J ends lost 6 bases and 0 bases respectively, with 15 bases between them. Germline V CDR1 and CDR2: SNHLY, FYNNEI. The CDR3 DNA reads as TGTGCCAGCAGGTATTCGGAACAGTTCTCTGGAAACACCATATATTTT. It translates to CASRYSEQFSGNTIYF.

The chain is built from TRBV9 and TRBJ1-2; 9 bases map to TRBD1. The germline V gene has CDR1 SGDLS and CDR2 YYNGEE. There are 14 residues in the CDR3. Trimming took 5 bases from V and 2 from J; bases not matched to a gene: 4. The CDR3 protein is CASRDRGSNYGYTF. CDR3 DNA: TGTGCCAGCAGGGACAGGGGCTCCAACTATGGCTACACCTTC.